In this sample, the clone carrying this TCR beta chain turned up many times. No antigen is known for it. PCR was performed a second time for about 6 to 12 cycles using a sample-barcoded 5' primer and a J-beta primer mix. One entry per CDR3 protein, called by TCRdb with MiXCR from the 5' RACE reads. The data contain 1.5 million to 2 million distinct CDR3 sequences, about 30% of them singletons. Trimming took 1 base from V and 8 from J, leaving 7 bases between them. In germline, CDR1 is SGHRS, CDR2 YFSETQ. The CDR3 runs to 12 residues. This sample was included in a study of blood T cells in healthy people across ages. Study results and limitations: Among long-lived donors, naive CD4+ cells were more numerous and diversity higher than in aged donors.

The chain joins TRBV5-1 to TRBJ2-1; TRBD2 is a possible D gene (5 bases). This clonotype originated in a woman aged 25 to 45 in good health. Source material: blood. The DNA of the CDR3 is TGCGCCAGCAGCTTGAACGGGGATGAGCAGTTCTTC. Translated, it gives CASSLNGDEQFF.